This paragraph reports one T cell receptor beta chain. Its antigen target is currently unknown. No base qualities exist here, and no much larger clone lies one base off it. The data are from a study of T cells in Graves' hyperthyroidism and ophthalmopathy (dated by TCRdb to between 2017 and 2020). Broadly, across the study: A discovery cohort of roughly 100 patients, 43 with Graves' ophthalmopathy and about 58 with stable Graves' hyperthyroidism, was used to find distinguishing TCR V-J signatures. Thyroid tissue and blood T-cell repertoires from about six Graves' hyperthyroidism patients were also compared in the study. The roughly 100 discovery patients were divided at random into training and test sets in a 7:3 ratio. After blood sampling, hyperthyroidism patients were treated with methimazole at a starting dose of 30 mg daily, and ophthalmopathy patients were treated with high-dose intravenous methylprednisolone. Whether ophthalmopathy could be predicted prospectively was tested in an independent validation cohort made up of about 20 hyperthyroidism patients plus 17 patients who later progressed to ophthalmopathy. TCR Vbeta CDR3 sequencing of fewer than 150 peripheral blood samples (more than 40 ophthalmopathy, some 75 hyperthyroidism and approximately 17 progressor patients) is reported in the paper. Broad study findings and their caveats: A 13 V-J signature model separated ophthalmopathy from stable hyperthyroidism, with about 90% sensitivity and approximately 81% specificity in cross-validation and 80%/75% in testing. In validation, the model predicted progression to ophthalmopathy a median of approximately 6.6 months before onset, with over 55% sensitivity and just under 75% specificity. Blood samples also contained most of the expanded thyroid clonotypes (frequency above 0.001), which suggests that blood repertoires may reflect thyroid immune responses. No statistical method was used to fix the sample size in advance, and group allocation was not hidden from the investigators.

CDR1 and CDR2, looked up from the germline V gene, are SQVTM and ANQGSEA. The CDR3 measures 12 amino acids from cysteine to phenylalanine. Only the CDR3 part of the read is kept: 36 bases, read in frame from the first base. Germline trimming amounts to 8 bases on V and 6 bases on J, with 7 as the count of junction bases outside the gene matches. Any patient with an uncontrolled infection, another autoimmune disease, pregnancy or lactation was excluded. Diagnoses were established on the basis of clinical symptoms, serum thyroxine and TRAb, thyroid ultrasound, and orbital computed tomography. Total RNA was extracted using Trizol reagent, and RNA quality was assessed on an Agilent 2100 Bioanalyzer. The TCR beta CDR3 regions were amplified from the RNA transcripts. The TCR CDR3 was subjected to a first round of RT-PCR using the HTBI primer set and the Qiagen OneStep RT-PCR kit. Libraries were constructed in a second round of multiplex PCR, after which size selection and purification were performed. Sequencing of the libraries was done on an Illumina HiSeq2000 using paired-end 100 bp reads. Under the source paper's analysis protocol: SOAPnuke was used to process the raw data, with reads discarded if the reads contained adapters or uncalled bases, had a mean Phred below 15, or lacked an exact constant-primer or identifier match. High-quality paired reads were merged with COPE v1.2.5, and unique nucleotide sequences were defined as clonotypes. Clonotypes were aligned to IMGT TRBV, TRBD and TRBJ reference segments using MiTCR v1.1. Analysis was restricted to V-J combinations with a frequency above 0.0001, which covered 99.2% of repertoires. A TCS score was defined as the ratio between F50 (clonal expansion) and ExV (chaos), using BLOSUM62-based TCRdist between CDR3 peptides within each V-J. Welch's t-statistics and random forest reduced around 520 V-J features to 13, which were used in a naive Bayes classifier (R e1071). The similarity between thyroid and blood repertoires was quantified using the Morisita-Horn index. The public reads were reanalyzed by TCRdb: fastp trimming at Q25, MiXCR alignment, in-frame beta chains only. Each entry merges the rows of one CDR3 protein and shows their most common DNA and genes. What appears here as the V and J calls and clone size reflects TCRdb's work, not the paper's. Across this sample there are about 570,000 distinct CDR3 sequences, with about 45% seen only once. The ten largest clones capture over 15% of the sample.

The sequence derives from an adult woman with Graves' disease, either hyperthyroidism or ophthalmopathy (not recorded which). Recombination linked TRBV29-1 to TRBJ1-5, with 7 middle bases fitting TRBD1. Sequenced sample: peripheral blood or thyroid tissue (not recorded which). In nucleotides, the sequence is TGCAGCAGTTTGGCAGGGGGTCAGCCCCAGCATTTT. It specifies CSSLAGGQPQHF.